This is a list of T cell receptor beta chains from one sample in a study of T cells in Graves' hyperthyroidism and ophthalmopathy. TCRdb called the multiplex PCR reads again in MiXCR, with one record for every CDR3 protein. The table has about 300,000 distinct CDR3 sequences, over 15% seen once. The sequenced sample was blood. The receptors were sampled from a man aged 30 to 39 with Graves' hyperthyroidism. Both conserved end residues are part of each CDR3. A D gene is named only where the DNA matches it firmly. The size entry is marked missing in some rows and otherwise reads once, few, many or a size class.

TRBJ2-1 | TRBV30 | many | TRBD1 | TGTGCCTGGGGGACAGGGAGCTCCTACAATGAGCAGTTCTTC | CAWGTGSSYNEQFF
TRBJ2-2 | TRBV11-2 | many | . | TGTGCCAGCAGCGCGGACCGGAACACCGGGGAGCTGTTTTTT | CASSADRNTGELFF
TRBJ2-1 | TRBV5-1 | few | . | TGCGCCAGCAGTCCAACCTACAGGGCCTACAATGAGCAGTTCTTC | CASSPTYRAYNEQFF
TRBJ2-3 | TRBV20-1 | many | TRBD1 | TGCAGTGCTCAGGACAGGGGGCTCGGAGATACGCAGTATTTT | CSAQDRGLGDTQYF
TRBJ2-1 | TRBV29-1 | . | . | TGCAGCGTTGTTCGGGGTGGGGATGAGCAGTTCTTC | CSVVRGGDEQFF
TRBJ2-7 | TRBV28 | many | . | TGTGCCAGCAGTTTAATCCGTGCGGTGGACAGATCCTACGAGCAGTACTTC | CASSLIRAVDRSYEQYF
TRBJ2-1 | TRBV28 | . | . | TGTGCCAGCAGTTTATGGGCTCGGGTGAATGAGCAGTTCTTC | CASSLWARVNEQFF
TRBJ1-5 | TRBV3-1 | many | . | TGTGCCAGCAGCCAAGCCCCAATCCCAGGGACTCAGCCCCAGCATTTT | CASSQAPIPGTQPQHF
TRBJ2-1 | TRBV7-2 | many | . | TGTGCCAGCCGACTAACTCTCGGAGCGGGTGAGCAGTTCTTC | CASRLTLGAGEQFF
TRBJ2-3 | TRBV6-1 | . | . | TGTGCCAGCGGCCAGGCTACGCAGTATTTT | CASGQATQYF
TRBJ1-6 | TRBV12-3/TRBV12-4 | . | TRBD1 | TGTGCCAGCAGTTTAAGCGGAGGCGGACAGGTGGGATCACCCCTCCACTTT | CASSLSGGGQVGSPLHF